This note documents a single TCR beta chain sequence. Per the original data handling: Amplified reference gene primers provided the basis for estimating nucleated cell counts. The repertoire was sequenced with immunoSEQ multiplex PCR; TCRdb's copy has only in-frame clones and lacks some. D and trimming come from the DNA, and the V and J calls and clone size come from that table. The sample shows over 200,000 clones, 65% to 90% of them seen only once. The data were taken from a study of blood T cell repertoires in COVID-19. This CDR3 comprises 15 residues. In germline, CDR1 is SGHRS, CDR2 YFSETQ. V was cut by 0 bases and J by 0 bases, with 10 bases left in between. During active infection, Seattle patients enrolled and were then monitored through disease.

The specimen sequenced was peripheral blood. This rearrangement joins TRBV5-1 to TRBJ2-7, with D unresolved. This receptor was taken from a man in his forties or fifties with COVID-19, enrolled during active disease. The CDR3 bases are TGCGCCAGCAGCTTGGTTGCGGCAAGCTCCTACGAGCAGTACTTC. This sequence encodes CASSLVAASSYEQYF.